The clone carrying this T cell receptor (beta chain) was recorded a few times. Antigen specificity is unknown. The data originate from a study of T-cell memory formation after mild COVID-19. The overall study: There were largely donor-specific TCR clusters.

Overall study findings and caveats: Cross-reactive memory seemingly joined, as some responding clones were found in pre-infection memory. Clones shrinking from day 15 to 85 showed even CD4/CD8 mixes; later expanders tilted CD4+.

TCR alpha and TCR beta cDNA libraries with sample barcodes and UMIs came from 5'RACE using constant-segment primers. One entry per CDR3 protein results from TCRdb running MiXCR on the 5' RACE reads. The sample contains just over 300,000 distinct CDR3 sequences, 15% to 20% of which appear only once. The sequence came from a man younger than 35 who had mild COVID-19 (a few samples of this study predate the infection). Cell type and time point are not known. The sample was PBMCs or a T cell subset sorted from them (not recorded which).

The CDR3 coding sequence is TGTGCCAGCAGCTCGACAGGGTATAGCAATCAGCCCCAGCATTTT. Its protein is CASSSTGYSNQPQHF. The gene calls are TRBV12-3 or TRBV12-4 and TRBJ1-5; 7 bases line up with TRBD1. The CDR3 extends over 15 amino acids. The ends lost 6 bases at V and 0 bases at J; junction bases unmatched: 5.